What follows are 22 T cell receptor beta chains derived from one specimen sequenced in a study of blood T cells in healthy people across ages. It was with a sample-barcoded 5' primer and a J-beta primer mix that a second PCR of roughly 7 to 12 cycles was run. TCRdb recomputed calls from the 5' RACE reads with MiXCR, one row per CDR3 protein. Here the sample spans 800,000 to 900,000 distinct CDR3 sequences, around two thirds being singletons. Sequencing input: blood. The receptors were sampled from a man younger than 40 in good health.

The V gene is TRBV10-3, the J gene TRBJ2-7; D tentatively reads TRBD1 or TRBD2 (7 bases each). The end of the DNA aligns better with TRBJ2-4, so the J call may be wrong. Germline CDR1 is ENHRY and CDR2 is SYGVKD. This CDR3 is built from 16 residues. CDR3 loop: CAISEGAGGVKNIQYF. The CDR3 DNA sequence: TGTGCCATCAGTGAGGGGGCAGGGGGGGTCAAAAACATTCAGTACTTC.

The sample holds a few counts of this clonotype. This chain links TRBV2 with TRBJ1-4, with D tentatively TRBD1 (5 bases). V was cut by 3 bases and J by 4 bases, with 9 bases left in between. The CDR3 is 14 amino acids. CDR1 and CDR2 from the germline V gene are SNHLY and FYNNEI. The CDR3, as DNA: TGTGCCAGCAGTGATCCGGGACTTAATGAAAAACTGTTTTTT. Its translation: CASSDPGLNEKLFF.

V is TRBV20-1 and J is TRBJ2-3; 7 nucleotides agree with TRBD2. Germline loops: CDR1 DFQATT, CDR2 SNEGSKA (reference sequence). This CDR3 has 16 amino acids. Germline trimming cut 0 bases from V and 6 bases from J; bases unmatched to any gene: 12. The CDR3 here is CSARDMASGPGDTQYF. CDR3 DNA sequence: TGCAGTGCTAGAGATATGGCTAGCGGTCCAGGGGATACGCAGTATTTT.

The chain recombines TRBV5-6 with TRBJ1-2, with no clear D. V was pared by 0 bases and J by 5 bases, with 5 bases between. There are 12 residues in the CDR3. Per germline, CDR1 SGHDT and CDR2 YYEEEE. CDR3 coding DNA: TGTGCCAGCAGCTTGGAGTATTATGGCTACACCTTC. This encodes CASSLEYYGYTF.

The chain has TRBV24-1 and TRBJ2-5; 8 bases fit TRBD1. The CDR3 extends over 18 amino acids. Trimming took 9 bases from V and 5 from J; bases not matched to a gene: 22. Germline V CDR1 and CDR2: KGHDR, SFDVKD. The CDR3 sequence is CATSRGTGAYESRETQYF. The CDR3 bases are TGTGCCACCTCCAGGGGGACAGGCGCCTACGAATCACGGGAGACCCAGTACTTC.

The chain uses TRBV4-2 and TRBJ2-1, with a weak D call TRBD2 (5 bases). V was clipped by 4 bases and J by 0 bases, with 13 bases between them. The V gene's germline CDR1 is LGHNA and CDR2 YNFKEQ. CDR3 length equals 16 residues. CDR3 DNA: TGTGCCAGCAGCCCAAACACCGGGATCTCCTACAATGAGCAGTTCTTC. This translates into CASSPNTGISYNEQFF.

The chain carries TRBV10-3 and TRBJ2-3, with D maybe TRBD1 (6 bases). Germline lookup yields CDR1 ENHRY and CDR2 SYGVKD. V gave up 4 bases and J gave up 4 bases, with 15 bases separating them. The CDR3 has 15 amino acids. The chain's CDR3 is CAISGLQGMADTQYF. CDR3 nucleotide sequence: TGTGCCATCAGTGGCCTACAGGGAATGGCAGATACGCAGTATTTT.

The CDR3 DNA is TGTGCCAGCAGCCCAGTCCCGACTAGCGGGGAAGCATACAATGAGCAGTTCTTC. Encoded protein: CASSPVPTSGEAYNEQFF. The chain uses TRBV13 and TRBJ2-1; 11 bases are a match to TRBD2. V lost 5 bases to trimming and J lost 4 bases; unmatched junction nucleotides: 13. Germline CDR1 PRHDT, CDR2 FYEKMQ (reference sequence). The CDR3 extends over 18 amino acids. Looking up the rest from reference TRBV13 and TRBJ2-1 gives the full variable domain: AAGVIQSPRHLIKEKRETATLKCYPIPRHDTVYWYQQGPGQDPQFLISFYEKMQSDKGSIPDRFSAQQFSDYHSELNMSSLELGDSALYFCASSPVPTSGEAYNEQFFGPGTRLTVL.

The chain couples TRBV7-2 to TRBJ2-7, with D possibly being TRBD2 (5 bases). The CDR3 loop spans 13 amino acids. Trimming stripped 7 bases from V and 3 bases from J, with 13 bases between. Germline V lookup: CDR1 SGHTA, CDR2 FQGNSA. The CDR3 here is CASMLGGGYEQYF. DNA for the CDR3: TGTGCCAGCATGCTTGGAGGAGGCTACGAGCAGTACTTC.

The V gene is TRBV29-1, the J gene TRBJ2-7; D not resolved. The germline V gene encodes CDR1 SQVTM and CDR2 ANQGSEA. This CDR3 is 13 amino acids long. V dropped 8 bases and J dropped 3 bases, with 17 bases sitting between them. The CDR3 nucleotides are TGCAGCATAAGGGTGGGCGAAAACTACGAGCAGTACTTC. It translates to CSIRVGENYEQYF.

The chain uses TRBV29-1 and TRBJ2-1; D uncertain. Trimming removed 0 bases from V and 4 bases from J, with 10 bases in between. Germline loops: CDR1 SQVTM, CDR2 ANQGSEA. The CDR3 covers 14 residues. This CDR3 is CSVEDRKPYNEQFF. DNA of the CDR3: TGCAGCGTTGAAGATCGTAAACCTTACAATGAGCAGTTCTTC.

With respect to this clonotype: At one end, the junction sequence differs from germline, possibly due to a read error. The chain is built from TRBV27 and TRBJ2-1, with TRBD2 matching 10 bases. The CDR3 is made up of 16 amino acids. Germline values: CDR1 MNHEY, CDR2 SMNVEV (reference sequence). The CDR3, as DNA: TGTGCTAGCAGTTTGGCAGCGGGGGGGTTCTACAATGAGCAGTTCTTC. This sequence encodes CASSLAAGGFYNEQFF.

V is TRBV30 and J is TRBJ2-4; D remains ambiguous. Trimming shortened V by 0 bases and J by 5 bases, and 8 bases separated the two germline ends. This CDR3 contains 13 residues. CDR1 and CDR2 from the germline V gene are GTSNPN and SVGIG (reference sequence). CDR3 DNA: TGTGCCTGGAGTGTACTGTTTCAAAACATTCAGTACTTC. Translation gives CAWSVLFQNIQYF.

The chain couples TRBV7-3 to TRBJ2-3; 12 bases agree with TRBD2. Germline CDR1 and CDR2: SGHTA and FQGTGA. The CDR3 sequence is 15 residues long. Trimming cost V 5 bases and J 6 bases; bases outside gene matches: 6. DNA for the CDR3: TGTGCCAGCAGCCCCGGACTAGCGGGGTCCGATACGCAGTATTTT. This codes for CASSPGLAGSDTQYF.

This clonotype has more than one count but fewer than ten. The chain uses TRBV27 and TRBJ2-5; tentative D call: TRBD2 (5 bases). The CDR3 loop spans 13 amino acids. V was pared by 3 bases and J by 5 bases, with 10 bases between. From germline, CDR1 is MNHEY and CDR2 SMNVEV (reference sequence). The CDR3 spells CASSFAGVETQYF. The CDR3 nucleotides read TGTGCCAGCAGTTTCGCCGGGGTGGAGACCCAGTACTTC.

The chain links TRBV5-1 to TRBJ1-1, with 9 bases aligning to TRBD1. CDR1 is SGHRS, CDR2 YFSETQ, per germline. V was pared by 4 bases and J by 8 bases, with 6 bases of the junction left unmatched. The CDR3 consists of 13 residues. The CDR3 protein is CASSQTGGREAFF. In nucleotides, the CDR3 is TGCGCCAGCAGCCAAACAGGGGGCCGGGAAGCTTTCTTT.

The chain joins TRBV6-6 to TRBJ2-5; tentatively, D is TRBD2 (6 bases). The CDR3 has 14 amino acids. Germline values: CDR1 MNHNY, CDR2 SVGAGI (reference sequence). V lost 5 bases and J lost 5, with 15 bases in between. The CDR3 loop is CASSVGHSGETQYF. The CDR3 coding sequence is TGTGCCAGCAGTGTCGGACACAGCGGGGAGACCCAGTACTTC.

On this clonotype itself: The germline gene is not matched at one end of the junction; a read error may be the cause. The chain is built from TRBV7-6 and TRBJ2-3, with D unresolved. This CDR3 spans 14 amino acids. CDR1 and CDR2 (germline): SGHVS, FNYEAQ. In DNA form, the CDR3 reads TGTGCCAGCAACTTAAACGGCGACACAGATACGCAGTATTTT. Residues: CASNLNGDTDTQYF.

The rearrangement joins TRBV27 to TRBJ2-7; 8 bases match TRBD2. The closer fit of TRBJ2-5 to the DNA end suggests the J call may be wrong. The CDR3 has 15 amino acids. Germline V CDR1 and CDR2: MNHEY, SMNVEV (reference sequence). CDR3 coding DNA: TGTGCCAGCAGTTTTTTCGGGGGGGCCGGGGAGACCCAGTACTTC. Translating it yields CASSFFGGAGETQYF.

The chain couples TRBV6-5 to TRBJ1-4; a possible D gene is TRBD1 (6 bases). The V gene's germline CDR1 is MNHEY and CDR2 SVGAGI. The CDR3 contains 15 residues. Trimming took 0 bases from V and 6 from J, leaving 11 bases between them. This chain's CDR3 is CASSYSGGFDEKLFF. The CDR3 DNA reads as TGTGCCAGCAGTTACTCGGGGGGCTTCGATGAAAAACTGTTTTTT.

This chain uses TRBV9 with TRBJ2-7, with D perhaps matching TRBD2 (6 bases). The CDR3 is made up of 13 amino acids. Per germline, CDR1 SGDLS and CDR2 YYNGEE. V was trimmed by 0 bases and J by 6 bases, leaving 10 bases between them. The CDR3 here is CASSVVEGTEQYF. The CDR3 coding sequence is TGTGCCAGCAGCGTAGTGGAGGGAACCGAGCAGTACTTC.

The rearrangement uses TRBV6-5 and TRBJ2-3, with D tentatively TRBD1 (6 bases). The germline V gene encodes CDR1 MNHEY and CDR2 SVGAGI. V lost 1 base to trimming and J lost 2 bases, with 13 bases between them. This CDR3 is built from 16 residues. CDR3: CASSYYYRDFTDTQYF. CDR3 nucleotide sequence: TGTGCCAGCAGTTACTACTACAGGGATTTCACAGATACGCAGTATTTT.